This T cell receptor (beta chain) was recovered during a study of Graves' ophthalmopathy and Graves' hyperthyroidism. Overall study: At initial diagnosis, peripheral blood was obtained, and this preceded any treatment.

A note on this clonotype: Its antigen is still unknown.

Germline CDR1 reads DFQATT; CDR2 reads SNEGSKA (reference sequence). J was trimmed by 0 bases and V by 6 bases; bases with no gene match: 10. The CDR3 is 15 amino acids. The TCR beta CDR3 regions underwent amplification from RNA transcripts. The first-round RT-PCR employed HTBI primers together with the Qiagen OneStep RT-PCR kit. A multiplex PCR was then performed as the second round. Using its own MiXCR run on the multiplex PCR reads, TCRdb lists one record per CDR3 protein. The table includes some 370,000 distinct CDR3 sequences, roughly a sixth detected once. Study observations and caveats: The blood repertoire also included most expanded thyroid clonotypes above 0.001 frequency.

Hyperthyroidism counted as stable given no ophthalmopathy within 18 months of follow-up. The sequence derives from an adult woman with stable Graves' hyperthyroidism. The specimen was peripheral blood. The chain uses TRBV20-1 and TRBJ1-1; 7 bases fit TRBD1. DNA of the CDR3: TGCAGTGCAATGACAGGGCGGATTATGAACACTGAAGCTTTCTTT. Translating gives CSAMTGRIMNTEAFF.